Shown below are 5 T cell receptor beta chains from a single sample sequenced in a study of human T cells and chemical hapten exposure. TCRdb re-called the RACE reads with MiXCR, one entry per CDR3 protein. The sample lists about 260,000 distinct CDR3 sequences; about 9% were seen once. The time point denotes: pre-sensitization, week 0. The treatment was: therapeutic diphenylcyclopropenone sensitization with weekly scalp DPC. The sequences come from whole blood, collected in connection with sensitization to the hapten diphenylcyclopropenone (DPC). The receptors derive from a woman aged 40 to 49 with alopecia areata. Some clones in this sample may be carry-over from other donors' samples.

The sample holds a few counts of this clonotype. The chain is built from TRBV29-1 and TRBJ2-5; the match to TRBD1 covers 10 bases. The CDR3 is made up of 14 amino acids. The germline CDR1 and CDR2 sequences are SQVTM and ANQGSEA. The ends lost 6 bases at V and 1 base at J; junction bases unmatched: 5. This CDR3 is CSVDDRGPQETQYF. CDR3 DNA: TGCAGCGTAGATGACAGGGGGCCCCAAGAGACCCAGTACTTC.

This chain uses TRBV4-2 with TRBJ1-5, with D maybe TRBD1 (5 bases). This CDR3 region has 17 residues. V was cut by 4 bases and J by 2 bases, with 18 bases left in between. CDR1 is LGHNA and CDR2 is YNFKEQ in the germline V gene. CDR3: CASSPHGAPGGNQPQHF. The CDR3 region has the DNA TGTGCCAGCAGCCCGCACGGGGCACCCGGCGGCAATCAGCCCCAGCATTTT.

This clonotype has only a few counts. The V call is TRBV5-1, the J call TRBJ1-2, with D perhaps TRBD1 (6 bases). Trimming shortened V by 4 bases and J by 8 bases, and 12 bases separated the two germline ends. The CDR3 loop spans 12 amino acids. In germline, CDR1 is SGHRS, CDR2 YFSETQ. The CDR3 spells CASSQQGRGYTF. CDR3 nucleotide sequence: TGCGCCAGCAGCCAGCAGGGGCGCGGCTACACCTTC. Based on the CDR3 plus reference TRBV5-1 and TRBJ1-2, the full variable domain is KAGVTQTPRYLIKTRGQQVTLSCSPISGHRSVSWYQQTPGQGLQFLFEYFSETQRNKGNFPGRFSGRQFSNSRSEMNVSTLELGDSALYLCASSQQGRGYTFGSGTRLTVV.

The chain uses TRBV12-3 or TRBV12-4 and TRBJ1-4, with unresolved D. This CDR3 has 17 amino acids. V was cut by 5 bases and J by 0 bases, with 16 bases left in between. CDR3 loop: CASSQPGVAATNEKLFF. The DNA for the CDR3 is TGTGCCAGCAGTCAGCCCGGCGTAGCCGCAACTAATGAAAAACTGTTTTTT.

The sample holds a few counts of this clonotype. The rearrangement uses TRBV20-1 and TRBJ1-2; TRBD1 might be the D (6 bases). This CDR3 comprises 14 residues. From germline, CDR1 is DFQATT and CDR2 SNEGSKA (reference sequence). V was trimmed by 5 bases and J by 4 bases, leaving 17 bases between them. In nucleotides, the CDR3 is TGCAGTGCTCCCACCGGGACATCCGTCTATGGCTACACCTTC. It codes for CSAPTGTSVYGYTF.